This record covers a single TCR beta chain. Its specific antigen is unknown. Qualities for individual bases were not recorded, and no much larger clone is one base off. The data belong to a study of technical replicates of blood from a few donors (dated 2017 in TCRdb). Receptor libraries were prepared by the immunoSEQ multiplex PCR assay. TCRdb limited this immuneACCESS table to in-frame rearrangements with V and J called. A share of clones is missing; checked studies link under half to unresolved V genes, and the rest is unexplained. The sample records about 76,000 clones, 86% of which are singletons. Roughly 4.9% of the sample lies in the top ten. Sequenced: PBMCs. This TCR was recovered from a human donor in good health. Some clones in this sample may be carry-over from other donors' samples.

The DNA sequence reads TGTGCCAGCAGCCTTTGGCCGGAGTTACACCGTAACAATCAGCCCCAGCATTTT. Translated, it gives CASSLWPELHRNNQPQHF. Here the chain combines TRBV2 and TRBJ1-5; no D segment can be confidently identified. There are 18 amino acids in the CDR3, from cysteine to phenylalanine inclusive. Left in the record is the CDR3 DNA by itself, 54 bases read in frame from the first base. V and J are truncated by 6 bases and 3 bases respectively, leaving an intervening sequence of 24 bases. The germline V gene encodes CDR1 SNHLY and CDR2 FYNNEI.